This T cell receptor beta chain was profiled in a study of Graves' ophthalmopathy and Graves' hyperthyroidism. Looking at the study overall: Blood was drawn at initial diagnosis, before any treatment.

General study points: Most thyroid clonotypes expanded beyond 0.001 frequency were also found in blood. Ophthalmopathy progression predictions by the model showed 72% to 80% specificity and over 60% sensitivity.

The V gene lost 2 bases and the J gene lost 2 bases, with 7 bases spanning the gap. Germline V gene sequence: CDR1 MNHEY, CDR2 SVGAGI. This CDR3 is 15 amino acids long. As to this clonotype: Its target is unknown.

Using RNA transcripts, the TCR beta CDR3 regions were amplified. The library came from an HTBI-primed first-round RT-PCR and a second-round multiplex PCR. MiXCR, run by TCRdb on the multiplex PCR reads, gives a single entry per CDR3 protein. The profile covers some 370,000 distinct CDR3 sequences, with approximately 18% appearing a single time and 2% to 2.5% taken by the ten largest. This chain uses TRBV6-5 with TRBJ2-6; D not resolved. The sequence derives from an adult woman with stable Graves' hyperthyroidism. The sample taken for sequencing was peripheral blood. This CDR3 reads CASSYTDPGANVLTF. CDR3 sequence (DNA): TGTGCCAGCAGTTACACCGATCCTGGGGCCAACGTCCTGACTTTC.